This record looks at one T cell receptor (beta chain) sequence and its context. This entry is derived from a study of HIV-infected patients and healthy controls. The CDR3 spans 14 residues. With V trimmed by 2 bases and J by 3 bases, 3 bases remained unmatched. Germline V gene lookup returns CDR1 SGHAT and CDR2 FQNNGV. A single record per CDR3 protein comes from TCRdb applying MiXCR to the 5' RACE reads. The sample includes roughly 18,000 distinct CDR3 sequences, around 15% of them seen just once. The TCR was taken from a human donor in good health. This rearrangement joins TRBV11-2 to TRBJ1-2; TRBD1 agrees at 7 bases. Sequenced input: CD8+ T cells from blood. CDR3 sequence (DNA): TGTGCCAGCAGCTTAAGACAGGGAGACTATGGCTACACCTTC. This sequence encodes CASSLRQGDYGYTF.